The T cell receptor (beta chain) described here comes from a study of OX40 agonist ivuxolimab in advanced cancers. Study-level background: Ivuxolimab, which targeted the costimulatory receptor OX40 (CD134), was an agonistic, fully human IgG2 monoclonal antibody. Intravenous ivuxolimab was administered to patients every 2 weeks at six dose levels: 0.01, 0.1, 0.3, 1.5, 3 and 10 mg/kg. Among the approximately 50 dose-escalation patients, around 19 had hepatocellular carcinoma, roughly 15 melanoma, 9 renal cell carcinoma and 9 head and neck cancer. In the dose-escalation cohort, 65% to 85% of patients were male, and the mean age was approximately 60 years with a range of 23 to 79. Patients were allowed to have had prior anti-PD-1, anti-PD-L1 or anti-CTLA-4 therapy, and 40% of the dose-escalation patients had previously received checkpoint inhibitors. Partial responses occurred in three dose-escalation patients: two with cutaneous melanoma and one with hepatocellular carcinoma. Peripheral TCRbeta sequencing was intended to test whether TCR sequence diversity was altered and clonal T-cell expansion was caused by ivuxolimab. The paper reports the monotherapy dose-escalation portion (N of about 47 patients) of the phase I ivuxolimab trial.

As for this clone: What antigen it recognizes has not been identified. Qualities for individual bases were not recorded, and no much larger clone is one base off.

Genomic DNA was isolated from the sorted cells so that the TCRbeta CDR3 region could be sequenced. The immunoSEQ Assay was used to sequence the TCRbeta CDR3 regions. In TCRdb, the immuneACCESS table is reduced to in-frame sequences with V and J assigned. These tables do not hold every clone; where another copy was compared, an unresolved V gene accounts for under half, and the others remain unexplained. Here the sample has about 72,000 clones; over 70% occur a single time. The ten most abundant clones make up over 4% of the sample. General findings and caveats noted by the study authors: Low levels of normalized T-cell clonal expansion were also shown by some nonresponding patients. At doses of 0.1 to 3.0 mg/kg, clonal expansion of both CD4+ and CD8+ blood T cells was observed from baseline to week 6. The antigen specificity of the clonally expanded peripheral T cells was not determined. Partial responders in the 0.1-3.0 mg/kg groups had among the lowest normalized peripheral clonal expansion, especially among CD8+ T cells. On average, CD8+ T cells showed more expanded clones than CD4+ T cells after ivuxolimab.

Patients with a history of autoimmune disease or receiving systemic immunosuppression were excluded from the trial. Peripheral blood for TCR sequencing was collected from all dose cohorts at baseline, on cycle 4 day 1, and on cycle 7 day 1. The samples were taken from a phase I, first-in-human, multicenter, open-label dose-escalation trial of ivuxolimab. Adults with locally advanced or metastatic melanoma, renal cell, hepatocellular, or head and neck squamous cell carcinoma were enrolled in the trial. CD4+ and CD8+ T cells were sorted separately from peripheral blood before TCR sequencing. V is trimmed back by 6 bases and J by 2 bases, and the junction contains 6 bases that no gene match accounts for. Spanning cysteine to phenylalanine, the CDR3 consists of 14 amino acids. Only the CDR3 DNA is retained, 42 bases long and in frame from the first base. CDR1 and CDR2, looked up from the germline V gene, are MNHEY and SVGAGI.

The receptor chain draws on TRBV6-5 and TRBJ2-7; 8 central bases correspond to TRBD1. The sequences come from CD4+ or CD8+ T cells sorted from blood, collected in a trial of the OX40 agonist ivuxolimab. This receptor was identified in an adult with an advanced solid tumor such as melanoma, head and neck, liver or kidney cancer. The DNA sequence is as follows: TGTGCCAGCAGCGAAGGGACAGGTCCCTACGAGCAGTACTTC. Translated, it reads CASSEGTGPYEQYF.